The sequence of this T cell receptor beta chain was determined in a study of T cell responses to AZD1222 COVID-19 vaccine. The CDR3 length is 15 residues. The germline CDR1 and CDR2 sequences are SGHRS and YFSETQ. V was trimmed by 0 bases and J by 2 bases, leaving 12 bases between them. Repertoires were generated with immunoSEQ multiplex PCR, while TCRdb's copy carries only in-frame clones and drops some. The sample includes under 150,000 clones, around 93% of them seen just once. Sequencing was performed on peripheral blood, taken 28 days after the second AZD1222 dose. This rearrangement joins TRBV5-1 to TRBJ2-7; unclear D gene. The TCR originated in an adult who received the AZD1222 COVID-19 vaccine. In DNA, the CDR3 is TGCGCCAGCAGCTTGGTCTCGGGCCCGACCTACGAGCAGTACTTC. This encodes CASSLVSGPTYEQYF.